The 15 T cell receptor beta chains in this list originate from one sample, sequenced in a study of blood T cell repertoires in COVID-19. The assay was immunoSEQ multiplex PCR, and TCRdb's table has in-frame clones only and misses some. The sample contains about 160,000 clones, over 80% of which appear only once. The sample was peripheral blood. These receptors were obtained from an elderly woman with active or convalescent COVID-19.

The CDR3 nucleotides read TGCAGCGTGCGGGACGGAGCTAATGAAAAACTGTTTTTT. It yields the protein CSVRDGANEKLFF. The chain uses TRBV29-1 and TRBJ1-4, with D possibly matching TRBD1 (5 bases). From germline, CDR1 is SQVTM and CDR2 ANQGSEA. CDR3 length: 13 residues. The germline V and J ends were trimmed by 6 bases and 3 bases, with 11 bases remaining between them.

The genes are TRBV10-3 and TRBJ1-3, with D tentatively TRBD1 (6 bases). Trimming stripped 6 bases from V and 1 base from J, with 10 bases between. Per the germline V gene, CDR1 is ENHRY and CDR2 is SYGVKD. The CDR3 contains 14 residues. CDR3 amino acids: CAIRGTLSGNTIYF. The CDR3 nucleotides are TGTGCCATCAGAGGGACACTATCTGGAAACACCATATATTTT.

The chain couples TRBV13 to TRBJ2-3, with 13 positions matching TRBD2. Unmatched junction bases numbered 3, after V lost 4 bases and J lost 2 bases. The CDR3 is made up of 16 amino acids. Germline V lookup: CDR1 PRHDT, CDR2 FYEKMQ (reference sequence). In nucleotides, the CDR3 is TGTGCCAGCAGCTCGACTAGCGGGGGGTCCACAGATACGCAGTATTTT. This translates into CASSSTSGGSTDTQYF.

The V call is TRBV29-1, the J call TRBJ1-2; 8 bases line up with TRBD1. J was trimmed by 4 bases and V by 6 bases; bases with no gene match: 7. This CDR3 has 13 residues. Germline CDR1 is SQVTM and CDR2 is ANQGSEA. The CDR3: CSVGGQGGYGYTF. The CDR3 DNA is TGCAGCGTCGGCGGACAGGGAGGCTATGGCTACACCTTC.

This chain links TRBV30 with TRBJ1-6, with TRBD1 as a possible D gene (6 bases). V lost 0 bases and J 7 bases, leaving 16 bases between the germline ends. This CDR3 region has 16 residues. Germline lookup yields CDR1 GTSNPN and CDR2 SVGIG (reference sequence). This CDR3 reads CAWSVGGGGRNSPLHF. The DNA of the CDR3 is TGTGCCTGGAGTGTGGGGGGAGGGGGTAGGAATTCACCCCTCCACTTT.

This chain uses TRBV6-2 or TRBV6-3 with TRBJ2-7, with 7 bases that match TRBD1. Germline V CDR1 and CDR2: MNHEY, SVGEGT. Trimming at V came to 3 bases and at J to 0 bases, leaving 11 bases not matched to a gene. The CDR3 length is 17 residues. CDR3 nucleotide sequence: TGTGCCAGCAGTTATCGCTCATCCCGGACAGGCTCCTACGAGCAGTACTTC. Protein product: CASSYRSSRTGSYEQYF.

The genes are TRBV3-1 (or the pseudogene TRBV3-2) and TRBJ1-6, with 8 bases aligning to TRBD1. The germline V gene has CDR1 LGHDT and CDR2 YNNKEL (reference sequence). The CDR3 length is 15 residues. The ends lost 4 bases at V and 8 bases at J; junction bases unmatched: 7. The CDR3 reads CASSPGQGVDSPLHF. In DNA, the CDR3 is TGTGCCAGCAGCCCCGGACAGGGTGTTGATTCACCCCTCCACTTT.

The genes are TRBV12-3 or TRBV12-4 and TRBJ1-1; unclear D gene. With 6 bases removed from V and 3 bases from J, the gap between germline ends came to 8 bases. This CDR3 has 12 amino acids. Here the CDR3 DNA reads TGTGCCAGCAGAATACGGTACACTGAAGCTTTCTTT. Its protein is CASRIRYTEAFF.

The rearrangement joins TRBV19 to TRBJ2-3; 9 bases are shared with TRBD2. This CDR3 spans 17 amino acids. Germline CDR1 is LNHDA and CDR2 is SQIVND (reference sequence). With V trimmed by 3 bases and J by 3 bases, 10 bases remained unmatched. This chain's CDR3 is CASSMDTSGQRTDTQYF. The CDR3 region has the DNA TGTGCCAGTAGTATGGATACTAGCGGGCAGAGGACAGATACGCAGTATTTT.

This clone turned up a few times. This rearrangement joins TRBV5-1 to TRBJ1-4, with 9 positions matching TRBD1. The V segment lost 4 bases and the J segment 6 bases; nucleotides outside the gene matches: 7. Germline CDR1 reads SGHRS; CDR2 reads YFSETQ. The CDR3 covers 15 residues. The CDR3 reads CASSGPGQGDEKLFF. The CDR3 DNA sequence: TGCGCCAGCAGCGGGCCGGGACAGGGAGATGAAAAACTGTTTTTT.

This chain uses TRBV12-3 or TRBV12-4 with TRBJ2-5; D is perhaps TRBD1 (5 bases). V was cut by 4 bases and J by 7 bases, with 13 bases left in between. CDR3 length equals 13 residues. CDR3 loop: CASSSGSQGTQYF. The CDR3 DNA is TGTGCCAGCAGTTCCGGGTCCCAGGGGACCCAGTACTTC.

V usage is TRBV9 and J usage is TRBJ1-3; D remains ambiguous. Germline V gives CDR1 SGDLS, CDR2 YYNGEE. The length of the CDR3 is 12 residues. Between the trimmed V and J ends, which lost 4 bases and 4 bases, there was a span of 6 bases. This CDR3 reads CASSPSGNTIYF. As DNA, the CDR3 is TGTGCCAGCAGCCCCTCCGGAAACACCATATATTTT.

This chain joins TRBV6-6 and TRBJ2-7; 9 bases agree with TRBD1. Germline trimming cut 2 bases from V and 7 bases from J; bases unmatched to any gene: 9. Per germline, CDR1 MNHNY and CDR2 SVGAGI (reference sequence). The CDR3 has 15 amino acids. The CDR3, as DNA: TGTGCCAGCAGTTACGACAGGGGGAAAGGCGGGGAGCAGTACTTC. Protein product: CASSYDRGKGGEQYF.

The chain couples TRBV7-2 to TRBJ2-7, with D possibly being TRBD2 (6 bases). Looked up from germline, CDR1 is SGHTA and CDR2 is FQGNSA. Trimming left V 5 bases short and J 7 bases short, with 18 bases between. The CDR3 spans 14 residues. In nucleotides, the CDR3 is TGTGCCAGCAGCCCATCCGCGAGCGCGGGGGAGCAGTACTTC. Residues: CASSPSASAGEQYF.

The chain links TRBV19 to TRBJ1-4; 8 bases align to TRBD1. The V segment lost 3 bases and the J segment 1 base; nucleotides outside the gene matches: 1. The germline CDR1 and CDR2 sequences are LNHDA and SQIVND (reference sequence). CDR3 size: 15 residues. The CDR3 DNA follows: TGTGCCAGTAGTATCACAGGGGGAACTAATGAAAAACTGTTTTTT. Translation: CASSITGGTNEKLFF.